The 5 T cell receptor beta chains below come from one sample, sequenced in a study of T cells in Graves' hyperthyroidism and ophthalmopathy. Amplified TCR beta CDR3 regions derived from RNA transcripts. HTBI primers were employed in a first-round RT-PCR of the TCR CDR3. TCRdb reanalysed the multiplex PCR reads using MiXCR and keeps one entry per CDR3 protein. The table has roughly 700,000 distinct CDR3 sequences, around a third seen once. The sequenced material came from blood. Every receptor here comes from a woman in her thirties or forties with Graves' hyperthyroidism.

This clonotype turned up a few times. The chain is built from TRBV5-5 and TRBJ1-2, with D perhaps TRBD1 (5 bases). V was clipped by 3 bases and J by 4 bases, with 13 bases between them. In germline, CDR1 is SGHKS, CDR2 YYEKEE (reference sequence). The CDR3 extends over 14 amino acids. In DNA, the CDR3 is TGTGCCAGCAGCTCTTTCCGGGACCCCTATGGCTACACCTTC. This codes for CASSSFRDPYGYTF.

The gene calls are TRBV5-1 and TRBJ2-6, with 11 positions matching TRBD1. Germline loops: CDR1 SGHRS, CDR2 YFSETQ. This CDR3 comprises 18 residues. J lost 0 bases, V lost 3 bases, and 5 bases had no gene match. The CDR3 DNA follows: TGCGCCAGCAGCTCTAGGACAGGGGGCTTCTCTGGGGCCAACGTCCTGACTTTC. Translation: CASSSRTGGFSGANVLTF.

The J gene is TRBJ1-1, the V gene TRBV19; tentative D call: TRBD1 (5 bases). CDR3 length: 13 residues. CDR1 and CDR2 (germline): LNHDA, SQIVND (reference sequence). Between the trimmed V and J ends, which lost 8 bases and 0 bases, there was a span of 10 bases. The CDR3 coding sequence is TGTGCCAGTGCCGACAGAGTGAACACTGAAGCTTTCTTT. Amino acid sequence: CASADRVNTEAFF.

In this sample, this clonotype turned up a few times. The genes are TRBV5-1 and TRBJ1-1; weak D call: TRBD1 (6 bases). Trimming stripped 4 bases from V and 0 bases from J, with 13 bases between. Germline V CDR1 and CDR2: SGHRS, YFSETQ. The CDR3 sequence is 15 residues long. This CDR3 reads CASSPGGSLNTEAFF. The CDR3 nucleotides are TGCGCCAGCAGCCCCGGGGGCAGCCTGAACACTGAAGCTTTCTTT.

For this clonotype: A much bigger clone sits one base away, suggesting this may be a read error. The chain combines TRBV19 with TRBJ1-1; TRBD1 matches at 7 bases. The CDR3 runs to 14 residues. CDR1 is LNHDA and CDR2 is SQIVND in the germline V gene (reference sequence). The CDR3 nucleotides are TGTGCCGGTAGTACAGGGGTACGGGGCACTGAAGCTTTCTTT. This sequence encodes CAGSTGVRGTEAFF.